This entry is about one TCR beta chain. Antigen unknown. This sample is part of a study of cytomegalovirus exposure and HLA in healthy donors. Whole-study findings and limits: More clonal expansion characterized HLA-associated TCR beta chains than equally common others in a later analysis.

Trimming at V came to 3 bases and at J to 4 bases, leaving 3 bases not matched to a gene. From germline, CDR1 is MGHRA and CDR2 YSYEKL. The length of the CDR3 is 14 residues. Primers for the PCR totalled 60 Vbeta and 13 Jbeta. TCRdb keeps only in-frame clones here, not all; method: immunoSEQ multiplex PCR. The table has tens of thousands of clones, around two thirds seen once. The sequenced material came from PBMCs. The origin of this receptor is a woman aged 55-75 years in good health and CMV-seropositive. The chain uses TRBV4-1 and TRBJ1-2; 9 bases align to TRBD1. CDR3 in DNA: TGCGCCAGCAGCCAGGCGGGACAGGGCTATGGCTACACCTTC. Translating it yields CASSQAGQGYGYTF.